This TCR beta chain was sequenced during a study of identical twins. TCRdb analysed the 5' RACE reads with MiXCR anew, one entry per CDR3 protein. Here the sample spans about 890,000 distinct CDR3 sequences, 9% to 15% being singletons. V trimming: 3 bases; J trimming: 2 bases; junction bases outside the gene matches: 11. The CDR3 has 19 amino acids. Per the germline V gene, CDR1 is SGHRS and CDR2 is YFSETQ. This sample was shared with a second study, whose subject was yellow fever vaccine responses in identical twins.

Specimen: PBMCs. The J gene is TRBJ2-1, the V gene TRBV5-1; 13 bases align to TRBD2. This clonotype originated in a woman aged 18-29 years in good health. CDR3 amino acids: CASSYPGGLAGIAYNEQFF. CDR3 nucleotide sequence: TGCGCCAGCAGCTACCCAGGGGGACTAGCGGGAATAGCCTACAATGAGCAGTTCTTC.